This TCR beta chain was obtained from a study of T cells in Graves' hyperthyroidism and ophthalmopathy. Looking at the study overall: Initial diagnosis, before any treatment, was when peripheral blood was collected.

Amplification targeted TCR beta CDR3 regions from RNA transcripts. Carried out on the TCR CDR3, a first-round RT-PCR used the HTBI primer set. One entry per CDR3 protein results from TCRdb running MiXCR on the multiplex PCR reads. The sample carries about 500,000 distinct CDR3 sequences, 15% to 20% recorded once. The CDR3 spans 16 residues. V dropped 6 bases and J dropped 7 bases, with 22 bases sitting between them. This clonotype has a count of ten or more. This TCR came from a woman between 18 and 29 years old with Graves' ophthalmopathy. Sequences were obtained from blood. This sequence joins TRBV12-3 or TRBV12-4 and TRBJ2-1; D may be TRBD2 (5 bases). CDR3 sequence: CASSTPLGRDWNEQFF. The CDR3 region has the DNA TGTGCCAGCAGCACTCCCCTAGGACGGGATTGGAATGAGCAGTTCTTC.